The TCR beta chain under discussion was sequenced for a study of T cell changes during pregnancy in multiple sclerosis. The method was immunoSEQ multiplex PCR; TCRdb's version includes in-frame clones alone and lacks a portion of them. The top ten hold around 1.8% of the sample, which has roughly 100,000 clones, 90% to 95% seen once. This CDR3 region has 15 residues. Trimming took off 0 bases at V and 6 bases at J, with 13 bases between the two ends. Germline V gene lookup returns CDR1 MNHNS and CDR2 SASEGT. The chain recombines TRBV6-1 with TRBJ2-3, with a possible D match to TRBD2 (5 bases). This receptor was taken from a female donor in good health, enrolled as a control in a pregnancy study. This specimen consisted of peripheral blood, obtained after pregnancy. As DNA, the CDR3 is TGTGCCAGCAGTGAAGCGGACGGAGCGGTGGATACGCAGTATTTT. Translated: CASSEADGAVDTQYF.